This T cell receptor beta chain is drawn from a study of shared clonotypes between healthy human individuals. Turning to the study itself: The plates for each donor numbered three CD4 naive, three CD4 memory, two CD8 naive and one CD8 memory. Study outcomes and limitations: Rarefaction curves obtained for sorted subsets showed sequencing incomplete despite large depth.

Details on this clone: What it recognizes is unknown.

The CDR3 has 12 residues. Germline CDR1 and CDR2: SGHVS and FQNEAQ. V dropped 3 bases and J dropped 2 bases, with 5 bases sitting between them. Deep-level assay runs were performed. Profiling relied on immunoSEQ multiplex PCR, and the TCRdb table lists in-frame clones only, not all of them. The repertoire holds fewer than 850,000 clones, with about 96% as singletons. Positive CCR7 selection of CD45RO-negative cells yielded the naive CD8 cells, and terminally differentiated effector memory CD45RA+ cells were excluded. All participating donors were Caucasian adults from Nashville, Tennessee. Sequencing was carried out using naive CD8+ T cells sorted from blood. The chain combines TRBV7-8 with TRBJ2-7; D is unclear. This receptor was obtained from a man younger than 40 in good health. CDR3: CASSFQTYEQYF. Written as DNA, the CDR3 is TGTGCCAGCAGCTTCCAAACCTACGAGCAGTACTTC. The whole variable domain, filled in from reference TRBV7-8 and TRBJ2-7, reads GAGVSQSPRYKVAKRGQDVALRCDPISGHVSLFWYQQALGQGPEFLTYFQNEAQLDKSGLPSDRFFAERPEGSVSTLKIQRTQQEDSAVYLCASSFQTYEQYFGPGTRLTVT.